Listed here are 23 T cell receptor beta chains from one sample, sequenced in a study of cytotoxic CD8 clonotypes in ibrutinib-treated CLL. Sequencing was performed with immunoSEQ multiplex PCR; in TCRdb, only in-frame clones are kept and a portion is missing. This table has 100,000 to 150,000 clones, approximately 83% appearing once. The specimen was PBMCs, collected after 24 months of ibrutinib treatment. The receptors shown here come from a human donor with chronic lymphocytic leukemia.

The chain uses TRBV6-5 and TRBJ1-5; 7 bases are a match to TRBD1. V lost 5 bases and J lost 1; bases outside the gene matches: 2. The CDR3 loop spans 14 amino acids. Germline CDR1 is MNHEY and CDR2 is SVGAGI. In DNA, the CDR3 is TGTGCCAGCAGTCCAGGGGGAAGCAATCAGCCCCAGCATTTT. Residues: CASSPGGSNQPQHF.

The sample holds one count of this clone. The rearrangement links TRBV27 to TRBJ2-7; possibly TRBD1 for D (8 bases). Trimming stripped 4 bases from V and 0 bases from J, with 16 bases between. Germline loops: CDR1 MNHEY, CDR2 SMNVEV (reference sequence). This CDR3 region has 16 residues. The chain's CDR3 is CASSWAGDRPSYEQYF. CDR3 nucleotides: TGTGCCAGCAGTTGGGCGGGGGACAGGCCCTCCTACGAGCAGTACTTC.

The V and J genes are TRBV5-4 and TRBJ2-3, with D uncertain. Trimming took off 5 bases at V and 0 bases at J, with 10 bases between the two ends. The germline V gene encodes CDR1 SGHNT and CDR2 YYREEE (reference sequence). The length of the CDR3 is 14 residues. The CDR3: CASRDWISTDTQYF. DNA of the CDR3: TGTGCCAGCAGAGACTGGATTAGCACAGATACGCAGTATTTT.

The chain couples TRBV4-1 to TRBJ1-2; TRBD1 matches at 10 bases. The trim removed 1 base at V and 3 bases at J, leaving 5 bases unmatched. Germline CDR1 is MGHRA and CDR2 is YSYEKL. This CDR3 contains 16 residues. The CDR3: CASSQVTGTGDYGYTF. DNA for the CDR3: TGCGCCAGCAGCCAAGTCACCGGGACAGGGGACTATGGCTACACCTTC.

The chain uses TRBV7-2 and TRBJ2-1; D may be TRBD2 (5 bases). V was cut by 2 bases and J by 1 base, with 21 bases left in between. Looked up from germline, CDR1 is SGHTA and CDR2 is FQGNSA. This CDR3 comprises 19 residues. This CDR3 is CASSLNPRAPNPSYNEQFF. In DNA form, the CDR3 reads TGTGCCAGCAGCTTAAATCCGCGGGCCCCGAACCCTTCCTACAATGAGCAGTTCTTC.

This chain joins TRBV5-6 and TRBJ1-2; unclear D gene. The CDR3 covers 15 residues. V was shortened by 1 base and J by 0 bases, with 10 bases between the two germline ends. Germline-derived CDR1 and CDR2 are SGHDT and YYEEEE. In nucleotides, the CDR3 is TGTGCCAGCAGCTTGAGGCAGCTATCTAACTATGGCTACACCTTC. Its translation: CASSLRQLSNYGYTF.

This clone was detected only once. CDR3 coding DNA: TGTGCCAGCAGTCTGCAGGGGGCGAGTGAAAAACTGTTTTTT. It encodes CASSLQGASEKLFF. The rearrangement uses TRBV28 and TRBJ1-4, with TRBD1 matching over 8 bases. V lost 5 bases to trimming and J lost 7 bases; unmatched junction nucleotides: 6. CDR3 length: 14 amino acids. CDR1 is MDHEN, CDR2 SYDVKM, per germline.

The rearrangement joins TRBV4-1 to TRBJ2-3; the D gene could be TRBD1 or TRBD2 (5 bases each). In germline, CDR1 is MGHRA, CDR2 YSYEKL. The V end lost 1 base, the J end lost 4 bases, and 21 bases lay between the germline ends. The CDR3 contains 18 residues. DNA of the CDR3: TGCGCCAGCAGCCAAGCCGGGGCGTCCAGGGCGTCGTCAGATACGCAGTATTTT. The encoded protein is CASSQAGASRASSDTQYF.

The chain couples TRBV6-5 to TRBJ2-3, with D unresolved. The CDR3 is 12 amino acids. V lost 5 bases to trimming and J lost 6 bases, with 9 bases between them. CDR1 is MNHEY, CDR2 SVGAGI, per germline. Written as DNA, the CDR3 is TGTGCCAGCAGTAGTAGCCCGGATACGCAGTATTTT. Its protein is CASSSSPDTQYF.

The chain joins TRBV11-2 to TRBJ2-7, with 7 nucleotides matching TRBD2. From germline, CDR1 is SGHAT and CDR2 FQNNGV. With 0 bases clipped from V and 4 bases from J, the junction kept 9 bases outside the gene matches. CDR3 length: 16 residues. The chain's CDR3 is CASSLDRDGEGYEQYF. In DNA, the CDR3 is TGTGCCAGCAGCTTAGATCGGGACGGGGAGGGATACGAGCAGTACTTC.

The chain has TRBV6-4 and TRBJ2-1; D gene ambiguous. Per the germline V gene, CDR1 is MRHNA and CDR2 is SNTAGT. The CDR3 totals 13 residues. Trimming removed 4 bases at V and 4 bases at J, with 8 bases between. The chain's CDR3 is CASSVQAYNEQFF. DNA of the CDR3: TGTGCCAGCAGTGTCCAAGCGTACAATGAGCAGTTCTTC.

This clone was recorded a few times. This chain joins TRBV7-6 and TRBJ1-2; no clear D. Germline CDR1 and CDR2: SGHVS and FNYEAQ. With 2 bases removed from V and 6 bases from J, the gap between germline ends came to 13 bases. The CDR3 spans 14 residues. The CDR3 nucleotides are TGTGCCAGCAGCTTAACGGTTCACGCTGATGGCTACACCTTC. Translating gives CASSLTVHADGYTF. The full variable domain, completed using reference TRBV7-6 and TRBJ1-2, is GAGVSQSPRYKVTKRGQDVALRCDPISGHVSLYWYRQALGQGPEFLTYFNYEAQQDKSGLPNDRFSAERPEGSISTLTIQRTEQRDSAMYRCASSLTVHADGYTFGSGTRLTVV.

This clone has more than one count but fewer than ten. Here the CDR3 reads CATEQLGGNGEAFF. The CDR3 DNA sequence: TGTGCCACCGAACAATTGGGAGGGAACGGTGAAGCTTTCTTT. The chain uses TRBV9 and TRBJ1-1; D is unclear. The CDR3 extends over 14 amino acids. V lost 9 bases and J lost 7, with 22 bases in between. CDR1 and CDR2 from the germline V gene are SGDLS and YYNGEE.

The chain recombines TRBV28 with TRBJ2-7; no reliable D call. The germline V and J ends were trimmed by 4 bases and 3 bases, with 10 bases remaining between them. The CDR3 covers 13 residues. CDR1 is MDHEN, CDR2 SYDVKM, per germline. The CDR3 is CASSSTLSYEQYF. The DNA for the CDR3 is TGTGCCAGCAGTTCCACTCTAAGCTACGAGCAGTACTTC.

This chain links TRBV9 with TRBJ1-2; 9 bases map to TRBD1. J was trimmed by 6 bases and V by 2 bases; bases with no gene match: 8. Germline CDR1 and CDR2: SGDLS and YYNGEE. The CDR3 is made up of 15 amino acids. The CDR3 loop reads CASSVVLGQGHGYTF. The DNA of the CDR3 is TGTGCCAGCAGCGTCGTCCTCGGACAGGGGCATGGCTACACCTTC. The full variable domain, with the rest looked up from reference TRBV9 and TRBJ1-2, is DSGVTQTPKHLITATGQRVTLRCSPRSGDLSVYWYQQSLDQGLQFLIQYYNGEERAKGNILERFSAQQFPDLHSELNLSSLELGDSALYFCASSVVLGQGHGYTFGSGTRLTVV.

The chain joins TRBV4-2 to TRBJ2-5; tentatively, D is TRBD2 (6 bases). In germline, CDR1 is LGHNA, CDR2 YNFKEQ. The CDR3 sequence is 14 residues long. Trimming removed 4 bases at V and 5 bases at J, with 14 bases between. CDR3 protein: CASSPSAGRETQYF. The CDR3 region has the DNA TGTGCCAGCAGCCCTTCGGCGGGGAGGGAGACCCAGTACTTC.

As DNA, the CDR3 is TGTGCCAGCTCACCCCTCCCGAATCCACTCACCGGGGAGCTGTTTTTT. It translates to CASSPLPNPLTGELFF. This sequence joins TRBV18 and TRBJ2-2; D is ambiguous. Germline V gene data show CDR1 as KGHSH and CDR2 as LQKENI. This CDR3 has 16 residues. V was shortened by 3 bases and J by 4 bases, with 15 bases between the two germline ends. Full variable domain (outside the CDR3, taken from reference TRBV18 and TRBJ2-2): NAGVMQNPRHLVRRRGQEARLRCSPMKGHSHVYWYRQLPEEGLKFMVYLQKENIIDESGMPKERFSAEFPKEGPSILRIQQVVRGDSAAYFCASSPLPNPLTGELFFGEGSRLTVL.

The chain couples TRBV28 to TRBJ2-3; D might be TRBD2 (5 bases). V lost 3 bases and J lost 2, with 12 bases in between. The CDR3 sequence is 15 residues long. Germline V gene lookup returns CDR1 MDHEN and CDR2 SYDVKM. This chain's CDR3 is CASSFRTGSTDTQYF. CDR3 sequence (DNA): TGTGCCAGCAGTTTCCGCACGGGGTCCACAGATACGCAGTATTTT.

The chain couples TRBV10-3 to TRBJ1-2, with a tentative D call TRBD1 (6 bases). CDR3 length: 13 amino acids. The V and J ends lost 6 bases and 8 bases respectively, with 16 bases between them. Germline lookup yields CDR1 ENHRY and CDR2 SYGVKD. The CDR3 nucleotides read TGTGCCATCAGACAGGGACCCCGTGGCGGCTACACCTTC. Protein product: CAIRQGPRGGYTF.

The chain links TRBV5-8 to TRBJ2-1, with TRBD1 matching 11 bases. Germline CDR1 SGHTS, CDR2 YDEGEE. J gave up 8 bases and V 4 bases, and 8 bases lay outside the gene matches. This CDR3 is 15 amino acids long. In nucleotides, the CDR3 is TGTGCCAGCAGCACCGGGACAGGGGGGAACTATGAGCAGTTCTTC. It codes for CASSTGTGGNYEQFF.

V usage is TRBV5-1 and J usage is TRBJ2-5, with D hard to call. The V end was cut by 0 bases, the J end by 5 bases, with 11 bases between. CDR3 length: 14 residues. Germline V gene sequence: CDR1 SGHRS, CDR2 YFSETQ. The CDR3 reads CASSLDPGQETQYF. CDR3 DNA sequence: TGCGCCAGCAGCTTGGATCCGGGTCAGGAGACCCAGTACTTC.

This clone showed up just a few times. In nucleotides, the CDR3 is TGTGCCAGCTTTCGCTATAATTCACCCCTCCACTTT. This codes for CASFRYNSPLHF. The chain carries TRBV6-1 and TRBJ1-6; D unclear. V was cut by 8 bases and J by 3 bases, with 5 bases left in between. CDR3 length: 12 amino acids. Germline assignment: CDR1 MNHNS and CDR2 SASEGT.

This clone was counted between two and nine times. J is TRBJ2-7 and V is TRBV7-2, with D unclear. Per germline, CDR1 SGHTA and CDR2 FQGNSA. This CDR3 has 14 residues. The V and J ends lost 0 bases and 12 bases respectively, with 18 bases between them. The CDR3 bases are TGTGCCAGCAGCTTAGCGACCTCCCTCCCGAGTTTGTACTTC. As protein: CASSLATSLPSLYF.